These 20 T cell receptor beta chains came from one sample sequenced in a study of shared clonotypes between healthy human individuals. The data were produced by immunoSEQ multiplex PCR, yet TCRdb's version contains in-frame clones alone and is incomplete. The repertoire has some 1 million clones, roughly 70% of them found once; the top ten carry about 1.5%. Source material: memory CD4+ T cells sorted from blood. As to subset: CD45RA-negative fraction. All receptors come from a man between 18 and 29 years old in good health.

The chain couples TRBV11-2 to TRBJ2-3; D may be TRBD1 (6 bases). V dropped 5 bases and J dropped 3 bases, with 18 bases sitting between them. The CDR3 runs to 16 residues. Germline V gene data show CDR1 as SGHAT and CDR2 as FQNNGV. CDR3 in DNA: TGTGCCAGCAGCCCCGGCAGGAACAGGGCAACAGATACGCAGTATTTT. It is translated as CASSPGRNRATDTQYF.

The CDR3 DNA reads as TGTGCCACCAGCCAGACAGAAGAGACCCAGTACTTC. Translating gives CATSQTEETQYF. V gene TRBV15 combines with J gene TRBJ2-5; weak D call: TRBD1 (5 bases). Germline CDR1 and CDR2: LNHNV and YYDKDF (reference sequence). V lost 5 bases and J 3 bases, leaving 7 bases between the germline ends. This CDR3 is built from 12 residues. Combining the CDR3 with reference TRBV15 and TRBJ2-5 gives the whole variable domain DAMVIQNPRYQVTQFGKPVTLSCSQTLNHNVMYWYQQKSSQAPKLLFHYYDKDFNNEADTPDNFQSRRPNTSFCFLDIRSPGLGDTAMYLCATSQTEETQYFGPGTRLLVL.

The chain recombines TRBV18 with TRBJ2-1; possibly TRBD2 for D (6 bases). The CDR3 totals 14 residues. Germline CDR1 reads KGHSH; CDR2 reads LQKENI. V lost 0 bases, J lost 9 bases, and 12 bases lay in between. The CDR3, as DNA: TGTGCCAGCTCACCACCGGCGGGGAATAGTGAGCAGTTCTTC. Translated, it gives CASSPPAGNSEQFF.

With respect to this clone: One end of the junction varies from germline; a read error may be responsible. The chain combines TRBV30 with TRBJ2-5; weak D call: TRBD1 (5 bases). Looked up from germline, CDR1 is GTSNPN and CDR2 is SVGIG (reference sequence). This CDR3 has 11 residues. The CDR3 here is CAWGAEETRYF. The DNA for the CDR3 is TGTGCCTGGGGGGCAGAGGAGACCCGGTACTTC.

The chain has TRBV12-5 and TRBJ2-5, with 7 bases fitting TRBD1. The germline CDR1 and CDR2 sequences are LGHNT and FRNRAP. This CDR3 comprises 15 residues. V was pared by 0 bases and J by 4 bases, with 5 bases of the junction left unmatched. CDR3 protein: CASGLVQGLGETQYF. The CDR3 region has the DNA TGTGCTAGTGGTTTGGTACAGGGGTTGGGAGAGACCCAGTACTTC.

The chain recombines TRBV6-6 with TRBJ2-2, with 9 bases that match TRBD2. Germline V gene lookup returns CDR1 MNHNY and CDR2 SVGAGI (reference sequence). With V trimmed by 0 bases and J by 6 bases, 5 bases remained unmatched. The CDR3 is made up of 16 amino acids. The CDR3 protein is CASSYSRRGGPGELFF. CDR3 coding DNA: TGTGCCAGCAGTTACTCGAGGCGGGGGGGCCCCGGGGAGCTGTTTTTT.

This clone has more than one count but fewer than ten. V gene TRBV5-6 combines with J gene TRBJ1-5, with D unresolved. CDR3 length equals 13 residues. CDR1 is SGHDT, CDR2 YYEEEE, per germline. Trimming took 4 bases from V and 0 from J, leaving 5 bases between them. CDR3 residues: CASSIGSNQPQHF. In nucleotides, the CDR3 is TGTGCCAGCAGCATAGGTAGCAATCAGCCCCAGCATTTT. Drawing the rest from reference TRBV5-6 and TRBJ1-5, the complete variable domain is DAGVTQSPTHLIKTRGQQVTLRCSPKSGHDTVSWYQQALGQGPQFIFQYYEEEERQRGNFPDRFSGHQFPNYSSELNVNALLLGDSALYLCASSIGSNQPQHFGDGTRLSIL.

The chain employs TRBV10-3 and TRBJ2-2; D might be TRBD2 (5 bases). Trimming stripped 6 bases from V and 0 bases from J, with 8 bases between. The germline V gene has CDR1 ENHRY and CDR2 SYGVKD. This CDR3 region has 14 residues. CDR3 loop: CAIRDYTNTGELFF. The DNA of the CDR3 is TGTGCCATCAGAGACTACACGAACACCGGGGAGCTGTTTTTT.

The gene calls are TRBV19 and TRBJ1-3, with D unresolved. The V gene's germline CDR1 is LNHDA and CDR2 SQIVND (reference sequence). V dropped 7 bases and J dropped 0 bases, with 10 bases sitting between them. This CDR3 has 14 amino acids. The CDR3 coding sequence is TGTGCCAGTACATCTGGGAGCTCTGGAAACACCATATATTTT. It specifies CASTSGSSGNTIYF.

This chain links TRBV7-9 with TRBJ2-5; D is unclear. CDR1 is SEHNR, CDR2 FQNEAQ, per germline (reference sequence). V lost 2 bases and J lost 5, with 15 bases in between. The CDR3 has 15 residues. The CDR3 loop is CASSLRLGLGETQYF. CDR3 bases: TGTGCCAGCAGCTTAAGATTGGGCCTGGGGGAGACCCAGTACTTC.

V is TRBV16 and J is TRBJ2-1, with 14 bases lining up with TRBD2. V trimming: 5 bases; J trimming: 7 bases; junction bases outside the gene matches: 4. The CDR3 spans 15 residues. Looked up from germline, CDR1 is KGHSY and CDR2 is FQNENV. The CDR3, as DNA: TGTGCCAGCAGCTTGGGACTAGCGGGAGAGAATGAGCAGTTCTTC. Protein product: CASSLGLAGENEQFF.

The CDR3 bases are TGCGCCAGCAGCCTAGGTGACCAGTTGGACGAGCAGTACTTC. This gives the protein CASSLGDQLDEQYF. The gene calls are TRBV5-1 and TRBJ2-7; D gene uncertain. The CDR3 is made up of 14 amino acids. V was pared by 4 bases and J by 5 bases, with 16 bases between. CDR1 SGHRS and CDR2 YFSETQ come from the germline V gene.

The rearrangement uses TRBV28 and TRBJ1-1, with no clear D. The CDR3 spans 15 residues. The germline V gene encodes CDR1 MDHEN and CDR2 SYDVKM. Trimming stripped 6 bases from V and 5 bases from J, with 19 bases between. CDR3 nucleotide sequence: TGTGCCAGCAGCCCAGCCAAGGGATTGAGGACTGAAGCTTTCTTT. Translating it yields CASSPAKGLRTEAFF.

The rearrangement links TRBV5-1 to TRBJ2-3; 14 positions agree with TRBD2. Unmatched junction bases numbered 1, after V lost 4 bases and J lost 3 bases. CDR1 and CDR2 (germline): SGHRS, YFSETQ. This CDR3 is built from 15 residues. The chain's CDR3 is CASSGTSGSTDTQYF. CDR3 sequence (DNA): TGCGCCAGCAGCGGGACTAGCGGGAGTACAGATACGCAGTATTTT.

The rearrangement uses TRBV19 and TRBJ2-5; 12 nucleotides line up with TRBD2. CDR1 LNHDA and CDR2 SQIVND come from the germline V gene (reference sequence). CDR3 length equals 14 residues. Trimming removed 10 bases from V and 1 base from J; junction bases left unmatched: 4. As DNA, the CDR3 is TGTGCCACCCCTAGCGGGGGGGCCCAAGAGACCCAGTACTTC. It specifies CATPSGGAQETQYF.

The V gene is TRBV15, the J gene TRBJ1-2; TRBD1 matches at 7 bases. This CDR3 is built from 15 residues. Germline CDR1 is LNHNV and CDR2 is YYDKDF (reference sequence). V lost 4 bases and J lost 4; bases outside the gene matches: 9. The CDR3 coding sequence is TGTGCCACCAGCACGGGGACAGCAAACCCCTATGGCTACACCTTC. Protein sequence: CATSTGTANPYGYTF.

The chain employs TRBV29-1 and TRBJ2-7; D may be TRBD1 (6 bases). This CDR3 contains 12 residues. V lost 6 bases and J lost 2, with 11 bases in between. In germline, CDR1 is SQVTM, CDR2 ANQGSEA. CDR3 region: CSVGQNPYEQYF. The CDR3 DNA reads TGCAGCGTCGGACAGAACCCCTACGAGCAGTACTTC.

The J gene is TRBJ2-3, the V gene TRBV5-1; D is ambiguous. The CDR3 extends over 18 amino acids. Germline V gene lookup returns CDR1 SGHRS and CDR2 YFSETQ. Trimming cost V 0 bases and J 2 bases, with 19 bases left between them. The CDR3 protein is CASSLALLRLASTDTQYF. The CDR3 coding sequence is TGCGCCAGCAGCTTGGCCCTTTTACGGCTGGCCTCCACAGATACGCAGTATTTT.

The chain is built from TRBV5-1 and TRBJ2-6; possible D gene TRBD2, 5 bases. Deletions cut 6 bases from V and 4 bases from J, with 17 bases between. The CDR3 is 16 amino acids. Per germline, CDR1 SGHRS and CDR2 YFSETQ. In nucleotides, the CDR3 is TGCGCCAGCACACCACAGCCGGGGTCAGGGGCCAACGTCCTGACTTTC. Its protein is CASTPQPGSGANVLTF.

This chain links TRBV7-3 with TRBJ2-1; 8 bases match TRBD2. The germline V gene has CDR1 SGHTA and CDR2 FQGTGA. V trimming: 1 base; J trimming: 6 bases; junction bases outside the gene matches: 5. The CDR3 extends over 15 amino acids. The CDR3 spells CASSLMAGGANEQFF. Here the CDR3 DNA reads TGTGCCAGCAGCTTAATGGCGGGGGGCGCCAATGAGCAGTTCTTC.